This entry is about one T cell receptor (beta chain). What it recognizes is unknown. In the PCR, 60 Vbeta and 13 Jbeta primers were used. The table came from immunoSEQ multiplex PCR; TCRdb's copy has only in-frame clones and leaves some out. The sample lists about 230,000 clones; approximately 87% were seen once. The data belong to a study of cytomegalovirus exposure and HLA in healthy donors. Whole-study results and caveats: Owing to their indistinguishability, certain V segments, notably TRBV6-2 and TRBV6-3, were excluded.

The V gene's germline CDR1 is MDHEN and CDR2 SYDVKM. With 4 bases clipped from V and 5 bases from J, the junction kept 3 bases outside the gene matches. The CDR3 length is 15 residues. The V gene is TRBV28, the J gene TRBJ2-1, with TRBD2 matching over 12 bases. The TCR was taken from a human donor in good health. Sequenced material: PBMCs. CDR3 nucleotides: TGTGCCAGCAGTTCCGGGACTAGCGGGCACAATGAGCAGTTCTTC. It yields the protein CASSSGTSGHNEQFF.